The clone carrying this T cell receptor beta chain was seen ten or more times. Its specificity is unknown. TCRdb re-derived calls from the reads in MiXCR, one entry per CDR3 protein. The repertoire holds around 450,000 distinct CDR3 sequences, with about 10% as singletons. This CDR3 has 14 residues. The trim removed 2 bases at V and 7 bases at J, leaving 6 bases unmatched. From germline, CDR1 is KGHSH and CDR2 LQKENI. The sample comes from a study of T cell repertoires in cytomegalovirus infection. About the research overall: An indication of both CMV infection and matching HLA type came from public TCR beta signatures.

Study-level points and caveats: Dominating the ex vivo response were TCR beta clonotypes that were CMV-specific and HLA-C-restricted.

The TCR was taken from a human donor in good health (CMV status not recorded). Some clones in this sample may be carry-over from other donors' samples. The specimen sequenced was PBMCs. The gene calls are TRBV18 and TRBJ2-7; TRBD1 aligns across 9 bases. CDR3 protein: CASSPLTGGGEQYF. For the CDR3, the DNA is TGTGCCAGCTCACCATTGACAGGGGGGGGTGAGCAGTACTTC.